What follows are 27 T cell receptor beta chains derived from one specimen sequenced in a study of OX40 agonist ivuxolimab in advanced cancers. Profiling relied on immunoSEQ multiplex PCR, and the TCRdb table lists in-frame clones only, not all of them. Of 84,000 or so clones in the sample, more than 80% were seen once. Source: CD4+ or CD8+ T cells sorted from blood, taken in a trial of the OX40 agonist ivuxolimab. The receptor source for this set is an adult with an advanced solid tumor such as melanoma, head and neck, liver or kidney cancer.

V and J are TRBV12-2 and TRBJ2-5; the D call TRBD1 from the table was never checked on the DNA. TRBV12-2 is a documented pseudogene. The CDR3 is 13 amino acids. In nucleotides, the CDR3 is TGTGCAAGTCGCTTAATCACAGGGAGAACCCAGTACTTC. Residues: CASRLITGRTQYF.

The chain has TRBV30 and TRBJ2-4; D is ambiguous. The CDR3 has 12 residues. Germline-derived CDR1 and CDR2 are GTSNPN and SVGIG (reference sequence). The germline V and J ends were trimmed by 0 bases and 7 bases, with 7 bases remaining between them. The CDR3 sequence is CAWSVSRNIQYF. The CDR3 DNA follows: TGTGCCTGGAGTGTGAGTCGGAACATTCAGTACTTC.

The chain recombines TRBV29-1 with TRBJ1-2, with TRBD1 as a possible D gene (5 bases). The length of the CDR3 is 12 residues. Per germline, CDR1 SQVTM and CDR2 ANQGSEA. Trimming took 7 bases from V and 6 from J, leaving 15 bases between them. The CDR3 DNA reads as TGCAGCGCGAGGGGCAGTCAGAATGGCTACACCTTC. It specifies CSARGSQNGYTF.

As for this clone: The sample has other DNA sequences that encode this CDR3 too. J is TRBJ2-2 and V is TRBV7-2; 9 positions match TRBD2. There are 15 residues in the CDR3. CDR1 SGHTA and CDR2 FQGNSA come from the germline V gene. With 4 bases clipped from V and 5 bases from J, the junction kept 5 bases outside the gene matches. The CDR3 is CASSWRGGRTGELFF. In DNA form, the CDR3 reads TGTGCCAGCAGCTGGCGGGGGGGCCGTACCGGGGAGCTGTTTTTT.

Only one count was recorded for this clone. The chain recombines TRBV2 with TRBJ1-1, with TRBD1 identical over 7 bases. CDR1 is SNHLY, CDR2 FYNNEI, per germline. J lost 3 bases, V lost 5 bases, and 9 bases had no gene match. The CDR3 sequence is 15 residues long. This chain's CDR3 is CASSSIGQGDTEAFF. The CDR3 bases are TGTGCCAGCAGTTCAATAGGGCAGGGGGACACTGAAGCTTTCTTT.

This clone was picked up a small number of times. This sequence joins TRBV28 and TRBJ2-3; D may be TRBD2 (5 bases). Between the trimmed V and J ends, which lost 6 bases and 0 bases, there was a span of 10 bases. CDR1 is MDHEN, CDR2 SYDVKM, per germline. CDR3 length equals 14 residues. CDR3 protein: CASSLAHSTDTQYF. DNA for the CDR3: TGTGCCAGCAGCCTAGCCCACAGCACAGATACGCAGTATTTT.

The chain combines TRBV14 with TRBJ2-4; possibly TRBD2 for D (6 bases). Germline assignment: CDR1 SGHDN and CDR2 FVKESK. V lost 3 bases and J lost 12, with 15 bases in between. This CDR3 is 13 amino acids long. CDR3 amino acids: CASSHSRTTRQYF. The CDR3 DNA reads TGTGCCAGCAGCCACTCTCGGACTACCCGTCAGTACTTC.

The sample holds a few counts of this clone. The CDR3 loop is CASSSPGTSYGYTF. The CDR3 DNA is TGTGCCAGCAGCTCTCCCGGGACATCCTATGGCTACACCTTC. The chain uses TRBV7-2 and TRBJ1-2; weak D call: TRBD1 (6 bases). V lost 4 bases and J lost 4, with 13 bases in between. This CDR3 contains 14 residues. CDR1 and CDR2 (germline): SGHTA, FQGNSA.

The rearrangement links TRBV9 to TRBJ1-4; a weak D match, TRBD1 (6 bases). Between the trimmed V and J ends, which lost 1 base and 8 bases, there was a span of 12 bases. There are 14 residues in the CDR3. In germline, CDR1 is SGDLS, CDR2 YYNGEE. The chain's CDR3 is CASSVTGQGEKLFF. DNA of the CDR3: TGTGCCAGCAGCGTAACAGGGCAGGGAGAAAAACTGTTTTTT. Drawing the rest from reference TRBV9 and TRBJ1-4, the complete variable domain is DSGVTQTPKHLITATGQRVTLRCSPRSGDLSVYWYQQSLDQGLQFLIQYYNGEERAKGNILERFSAQQFPDLHSELNLSSLELGDSALYFCASSVTGQGEKLFFGSGTQLSVL.

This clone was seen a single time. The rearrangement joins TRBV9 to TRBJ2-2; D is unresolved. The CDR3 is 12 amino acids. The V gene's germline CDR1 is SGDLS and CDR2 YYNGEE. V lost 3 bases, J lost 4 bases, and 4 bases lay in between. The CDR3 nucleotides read TGTGCCAGCAGCGCAATCACCGGGGAGCTGTTTTTT. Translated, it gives CASSAITGELFF.

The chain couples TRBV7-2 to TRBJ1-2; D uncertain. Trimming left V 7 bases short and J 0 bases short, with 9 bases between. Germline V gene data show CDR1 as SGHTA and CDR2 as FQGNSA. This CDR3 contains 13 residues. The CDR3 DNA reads TGTGCCAGCAACCAGGACCCTAACTATGGCTACACCTTC. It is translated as CASNQDPNYGYTF.

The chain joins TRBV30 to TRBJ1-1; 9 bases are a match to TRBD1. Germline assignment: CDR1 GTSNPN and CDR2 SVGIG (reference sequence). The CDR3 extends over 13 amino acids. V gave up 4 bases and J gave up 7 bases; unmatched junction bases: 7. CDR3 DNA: TGTGCCTGGACGGGACAGGGCCGCTTTGAAGCTTTCTTT. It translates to CAWTGQGRFEAFF.

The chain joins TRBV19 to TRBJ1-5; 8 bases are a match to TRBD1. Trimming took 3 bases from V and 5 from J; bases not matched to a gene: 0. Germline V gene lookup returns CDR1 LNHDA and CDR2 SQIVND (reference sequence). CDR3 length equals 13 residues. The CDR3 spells CASSMDRDQPQHF. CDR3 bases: TGTGCCAGTAGTATGGACAGGGATCAGCCCCAGCATTTT.

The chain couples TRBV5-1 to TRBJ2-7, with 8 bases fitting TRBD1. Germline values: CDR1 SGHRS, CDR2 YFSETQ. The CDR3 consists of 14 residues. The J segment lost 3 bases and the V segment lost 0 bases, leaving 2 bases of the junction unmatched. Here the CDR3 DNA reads TGCGCCAGCAGCTTGGGACAGGGGAACTACGAGCAGTACTTC. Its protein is CASSLGQGNYEQYF.

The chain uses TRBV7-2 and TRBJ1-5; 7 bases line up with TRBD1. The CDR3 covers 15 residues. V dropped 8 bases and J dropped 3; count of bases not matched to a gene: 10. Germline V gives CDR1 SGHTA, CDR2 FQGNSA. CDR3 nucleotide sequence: TGTGCCAGCGGCAAGGGGGCAGGGGACAATCAGCCCCAGCATTTT. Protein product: CASGKGAGDNQPQHF.

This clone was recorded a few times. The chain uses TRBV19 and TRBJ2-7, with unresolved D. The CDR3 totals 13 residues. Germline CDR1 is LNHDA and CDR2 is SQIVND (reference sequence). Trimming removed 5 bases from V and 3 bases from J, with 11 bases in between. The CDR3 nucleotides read TGTGCCAGTAGTCCGAGAACAGTCTACGAGCAGTACTTC. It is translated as CASSPRTVYEQYF.

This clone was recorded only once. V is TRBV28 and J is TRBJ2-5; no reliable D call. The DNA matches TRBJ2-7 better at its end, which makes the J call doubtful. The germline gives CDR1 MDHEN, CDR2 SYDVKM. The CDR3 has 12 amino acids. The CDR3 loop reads CASSFASYEQYF. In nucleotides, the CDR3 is TGTGCCAGCAGTTTTGCCTCATACGAGCAGTACTTC.

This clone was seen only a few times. CDR3 coding DNA: TGTGCCAGCAGTTCGACAGGGGGCTCATACACCGGGGAGCTGTTTTTT. This sequence encodes CASSSTGGSYTGELFF. J is TRBJ2-2 and V is TRBV27; 10 nucleotides line up with TRBD1. Germline V CDR1 and CDR2: MNHEY, SMNVEV (reference sequence). V lost 4 bases to trimming and J lost 3 bases; unmatched junction nucleotides: 5. The CDR3 is made up of 16 amino acids.

For the CDR3, the DNA is TGTGCCAGCAGCTTATACACAGGGGCTGAAGCTTTCTTT. Translating it yields CASSLYTGAEAFF. The chain is built from TRBV7-3 and TRBJ1-1; 7 positions agree with TRBD1. Trimming cost V 2 bases and J 6 bases; bases outside gene matches: 3. There are 13 residues in the CDR3. Germline loops: CDR1 SGHTA, CDR2 FQGTGA.

The CDR3 reads CASSTSGGAGANVLTF. CDR3 DNA: TGCGCCAGCAGCACCAGTGGGGGGGCGGGGGCCAACGTCCTGACTTTC. The gene calls are TRBV4-3 and TRBJ2-6; tentatively, D is TRBD2 (7 bases). Germline V gene sequence: CDR1 LGHNA, CDR2 YSLEER. V was trimmed by 5 bases and J by 4 bases, leaving 15 bases between them. The CDR3 sequence is 16 residues long.

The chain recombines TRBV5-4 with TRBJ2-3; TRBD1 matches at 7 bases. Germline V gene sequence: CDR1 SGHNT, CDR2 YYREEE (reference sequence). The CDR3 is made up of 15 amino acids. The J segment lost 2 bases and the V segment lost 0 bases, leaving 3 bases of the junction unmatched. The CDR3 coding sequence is TGTGCCAGCAGCTTGGGGACAGGCCCCACAGATACGCAGTATTTT. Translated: CASSLGTGPTDTQYF.

As DNA, the CDR3 is TGTGCCAGCAACCAAGAGGGCAGGAGGAACATTCAGTACTTC. Amino acids: CASNQEGRRNIQYF. The chain recombines TRBV28 with TRBJ2-4, with D possibly TRBD2 on 5 matching bases. The CDR3 extends over 14 amino acids. V was clipped by 7 bases and J by 7 bases, with 17 bases between them. Germline loops: CDR1 MDHEN, CDR2 SYDVKM.

DNA for the CDR3: TGTGCCAGCAGCTTAGGGGCATTTAATTCACCCCTCCACTTT. This codes for CASSLGAFNSPLHF. V and J are TRBV7-2 and TRBJ1-6; D remains unclear. Germline V gene data show CDR1 as SGHTA and CDR2 as FQGNSA. The CDR3 is 14 amino acids. With 1 base removed from V and 6 bases from J, the gap between germline ends came to 7 bases.

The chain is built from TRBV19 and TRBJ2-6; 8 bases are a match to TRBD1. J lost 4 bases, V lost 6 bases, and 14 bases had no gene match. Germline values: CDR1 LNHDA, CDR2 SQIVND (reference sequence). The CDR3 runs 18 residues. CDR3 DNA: TGTGCCAGTAGGTTGCCGGGACAGGCCTTTGGGGGGGCCAACGTCCTGACTTTC. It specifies CASRLPGQAFGGANVLTF.

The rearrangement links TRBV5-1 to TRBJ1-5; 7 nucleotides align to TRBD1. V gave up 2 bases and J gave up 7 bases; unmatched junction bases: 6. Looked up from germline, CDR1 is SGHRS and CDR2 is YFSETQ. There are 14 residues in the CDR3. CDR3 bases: TGCGCCAGCAGCTTACAGGGGATGGACCAGCCCCAGCATTTT. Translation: CASSLQGMDQPQHF.

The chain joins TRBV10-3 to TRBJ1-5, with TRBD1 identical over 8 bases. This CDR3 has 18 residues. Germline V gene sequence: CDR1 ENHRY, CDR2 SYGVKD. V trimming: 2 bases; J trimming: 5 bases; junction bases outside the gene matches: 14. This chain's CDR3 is CAISERRQGRKLDQPQHF. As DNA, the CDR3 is TGTGCCATCAGTGAGAGGAGACAGGGGAGGAAGTTGGATCAGCCCCAGCATTTT.

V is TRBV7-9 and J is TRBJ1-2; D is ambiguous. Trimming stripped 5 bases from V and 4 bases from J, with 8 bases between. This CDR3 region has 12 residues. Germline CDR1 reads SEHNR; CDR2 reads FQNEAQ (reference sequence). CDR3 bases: TGTGCCAGCAGCAGGGCCCCCTATGGCTACACCTTC. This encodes CASSRAPYGYTF.